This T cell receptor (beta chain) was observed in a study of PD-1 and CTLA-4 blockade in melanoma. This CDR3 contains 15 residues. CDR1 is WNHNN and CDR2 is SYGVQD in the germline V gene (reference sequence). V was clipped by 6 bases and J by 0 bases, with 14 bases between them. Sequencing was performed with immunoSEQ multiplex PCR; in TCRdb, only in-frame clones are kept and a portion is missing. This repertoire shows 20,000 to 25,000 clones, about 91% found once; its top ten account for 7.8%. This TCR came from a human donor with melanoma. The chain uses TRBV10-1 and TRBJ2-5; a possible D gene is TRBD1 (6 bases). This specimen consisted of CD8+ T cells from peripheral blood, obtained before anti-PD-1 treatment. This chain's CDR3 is CASSPRDTDQETQYF. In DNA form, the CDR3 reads TGCGCCAGCAGCCCCCGGGACACCGACCAAGAGACCCAGTACTTC.